One sample yielded the 30 T cell receptor beta chains listed below, sequenced in a study of T cells after yellow fever vaccination. MiXCR, run by TCRdb on the 5' RACE reads, gives a single entry per CDR3 protein. The table lists under 550,000 distinct CDR3 sequences, about a fifth of them singletons. The sequences come from PBMCs, collected about 21 days after the first yellow fever vaccination. The receptors here all came from a man between 18 and 35 years old who received the YFV17D yellow fever vaccine.

This clonotype was seen a few times. The V call is TRBV29-1, the J call TRBJ2-4; TRBD1 matches 8 bases. This CDR3 comprises 16 residues. Unmatched junction bases numbered 6, after V lost 2 bases and J lost 0 bases. Per the germline V gene, CDR1 is SQVTM and CDR2 is ANQGSEA. In DNA form, the CDR3 reads TGCAGCGTTGAACTAAGACAGGGGCTAGCCAAAAACATTCAGTACTTC. Translated: CSVELRQGLAKNIQYF.

Written as DNA, the CDR3 is TGTGCCAGCAGCGTAGGGACAGGGAGTAATGAGCAGTTCTTC. Encoded protein: CASSVGTGSNEQFF. The chain has TRBV9 and TRBJ2-1; TRBD1 agrees at 8 bases. Germline CDR1 is SGDLS and CDR2 is YYNGEE. This CDR3 comprises 14 residues. The V and J ends lost 0 bases and 7 bases, in that order; junction bases with no gene match: 3.

CDR3 protein: CASSTGGSGYEQYF. The CDR3 nucleotides are TGTGCCAGCAGCACGGGGGGTTCGGGCTACGAGCAGTACTTC. V is TRBV7-8 and J is TRBJ2-7; 7 nucleotides match TRBD2. After removal of 5 bases from V and 3 bases from J, the junction contained 7 bases not matched to a gene. CDR1 SGHVS and CDR2 FQNEAQ come from the germline V gene. This CDR3 comprises 14 residues.

In its sample, this clonotype was seen a few times. The chain is built from TRBV5-1 and TRBJ2-2; D is undetermined. The V end was cut by 0 bases, the J end by 8 bases, with 14 bases between. The CDR3 consists of 15 residues. The germline CDR1 and CDR2 sequences are SGHRS and YFSETQ. The DNA for the CDR3 is TGCGCCAGCAGCTTGGGAGTTCTGGGCCCTGGGGAGCTGTTTTTT. Translation: CASSLGVLGPGELFF.

The chain combines TRBV9 with TRBJ2-7, with 9 bases fitting TRBD2. The germline V gene encodes CDR1 SGDLS and CDR2 YYNGEE. V shed 0 bases and J 7 bases; nucleotides not matched to a gene: 5. CDR3 length equals 14 residues. The CDR3 reads CASSVGGGALEQYF. CDR3 nucleotide sequence: TGTGCCAGCAGCGTAGGCGGGGGGGCTTTGGAGCAGTACTTC. The full variable domain, in which reference TRBV9 and TRBJ2-7 provide the parts outside the CDR3, is DSGVTQTPKHLITATGQRVTLRCSPRSGDLSVYWYQQSLDQGLQFLIQYYNGEERAKGNILERFSAQQFPDLHSELNLSSLELGDSALYFCASSVGGGALEQYFGPGTRLTVT.

This clonotype came up a few times. This chain joins TRBV7-2 and TRBJ2-7; TRBD2 matches 10 bases. CDR3 length: 15 residues. Trimming took 7 bases from V and 4 from J; bases not matched to a gene: 10. Germline V CDR1 and CDR2: SGHTA, FQGNSA. CDR3 sequence: CASTTTGTSVYEQYF. The DNA of the CDR3 is TGTGCCAGCACGACAACTGGGACTAGCGTTTACGAGCAGTACTTC.

V is TRBV3-1 and J is TRBJ2-1; D not resolved. Trimming removed 1 base from V and 3 bases from J, with 10 bases in between. The CDR3 consists of 15 residues. The germline V gene encodes CDR1 LGHDT and CDR2 YNNKEL (reference sequence). CDR3 DNA sequence: TGTGCCAGCAGCCAAGCGTCCTCCAGCTACAATGAGCAGTTCTTC. It translates to CASSQASSSYNEQFF.

This clonotype came up a few times. This chain joins TRBV12-5 and TRBJ2-7; D possibly uses TRBD1 or TRBD2 (6 bases each). Germline V gives CDR1 LGHNT, CDR2 FRNRAP. This CDR3 has 15 amino acids. With 5 bases removed from V and 3 bases from J, the gap between germline ends came to 17 bases. The CDR3 region is CASGPYRAGGYEQYF. The CDR3, as DNA: TGTGCTAGTGGTCCATACAGGGCCGGGGGCTACGAGCAGTACTTC. Based on the CDR3 plus reference TRBV12-5 and TRBJ2-7, the full variable domain is DARVTQTPRHKVTEMGQEVTMRCQPILGHNTVFWYRQTMMQGLELLAYFRNRAPLDDSGMPKDRFSAEMPDATLATLKIQPSEPRDSAVYFCASGPYRAGGYEQYFGPGTRLTVT.

The count of this clonotype is one. The J gene is TRBJ1-4, the V gene TRBV10-3; a weak D match, TRBD1 (5 bases). Germline V gene lookup returns CDR1 ENHRY and CDR2 SYGVKD. This CDR3 contains 13 residues. V lost 6 bases and J 4 bases, leaving 9 bases between the germline ends. CDR3 sequence reads: CAIREGLNEKLFF. The CDR3 nucleotides read TGTGCCATCAGGGAGGGGCTTAATGAAAAACTGTTTTTT.

The table lists this clonotype with a few counts. The chain couples TRBV20-1 to TRBJ1-5, with TRBD1 as a possible D gene (5 bases). Germline CDR1 DFQATT, CDR2 SNEGSKA (reference sequence). This CDR3 comprises 14 residues. V lost 1 base, J lost 5 bases, and 12 bases lay in between. The CDR3 nucleotides are TGCAGTGCTAGAGGCAGCGAGGGGTATCAGCCCCAGCATTTT. Amino acid sequence: CSARGSEGYQPQHF.

This clonotype has only a few counts. The chain couples TRBV3-1 to TRBJ1-2, with D tentatively TRBD1 (5 bases). The CDR3 extends over 14 amino acids. Looked up from germline, CDR1 is LGHDT and CDR2 is YNNKEL (reference sequence). V lost 5 bases and J 5 bases, leaving 15 bases between the germline ends. CDR3 sequence reads: CASSTPGGGYGYTF. The CDR3 region has the DNA TGTGCCAGCAGCACTCCGGGGGGTGGGTATGGCTACACCTTC.

Many counts were recorded for this clonotype. This sequence joins TRBV5-1 and TRBJ2-1; the D gene is possibly TRBD1 (7 bases). CDR1 and CDR2 from the germline V gene are SGHRS and YFSETQ. Trimming pared 6 bases from V and 7 bases from J, leaving 20 bases between. This CDR3 comprises 15 residues. CDR3 sequence reads: CASTRGDWAGNEQFF. The DNA of the CDR3 is TGCGCCAGCACCAGGGGGGACTGGGCCGGTAATGAGCAGTTCTTC.

V usage is TRBV7-3 and J usage is TRBJ2-1; no firm D call. Trimming took off 5 bases at V and 0 bases at J, with 11 bases between the two ends. The CDR3 has 15 residues. CDR1 SGHTA and CDR2 FQGTGA come from the germline V gene. The CDR3 nucleotides read TGTGCCAGCAGCCCCCGGTTCACCTCCTACAATGAGCAGTTCTTC. This gives the protein CASSPRFTSYNEQFF.

The rearrangement links TRBV5-4 to TRBJ2-1, with TRBD1 matching over 7 bases. The V gene end was trimmed by 0 bases and the J gene end by 13 bases; junction bases not matched to a gene: 4. Germline CDR1 is SGHNT and CDR2 is YYREEE (reference sequence). This CDR3 has 12 residues. The CDR3 bases are TGTGCCAGCAGCTTGGGAAGGGGGCCCCAGTTCTTC. This gives the protein CASSLGRGPQFF.

This clonotype turned up a few times. The chain joins TRBV6-1 to TRBJ2-3; TRBD1 matches at 8 bases. The germline V gene encodes CDR1 MNHNS and CDR2 SASEGT. The CDR3 sequence is 15 residues long. Trimming took 5 bases from V and 3 from J; bases not matched to a gene: 7. CDR3 residues: CASSRQGFGTDTQYF. The CDR3 DNA sequence: TGTGCCAGCAGTCGACAGGGGTTTGGGACAGATACGCAGTATTTT.

The CDR3 coding sequence is TGTGCCATCACGGAGGGGGCGGGCTACGAGCAGTACTTC. Its translation is CAITEGAGYEQYF. V gene TRBV10-3 combines with J gene TRBJ2-7; perhaps TRBD1 as D (7 bases). The germline gives CDR1 ENHRY, CDR2 SYGVKD. Trimming stripped 7 bases from V and 3 bases from J, with 13 bases between. The CDR3 loop spans 13 amino acids.

The rearrangement links TRBV5-4 to TRBJ2-7; D unresolved. CDR3 size: 13 residues. V lost 0 bases to trimming and J lost 6 bases, with 10 bases between them. CDR1 is SGHNT and CDR2 is YYREEE in the germline V gene (reference sequence). CDR3 nucleotides: TGTGCCAGCAGCTTGGACTACTCGGGCGAGCAGTACGTC. Translation gives CASSLDYSGEQYV.

This chain links TRBV4-2 with TRBJ2-2, with D perhaps matching TRBD1 (6 bases). Germline CDR1 and CDR2: LGHNA and YNFKEQ. Between the trimmed V and J ends, which lost 4 bases and 0 bases, there was a span of 12 bases. The CDR3 has 16 amino acids. As DNA, the CDR3 is TGTGCCAGCAGCCTACTAGGGGGAACGAACACCGGGGAGCTGTTTTTT. This encodes CASSLLGGTNTGELFF.

The chain links TRBV10-3 to TRBJ1-4, with 8 bases that match TRBD1. J was trimmed by 7 bases and V by 6 bases; bases with no gene match: 10. There are 15 residues in the CDR3. Germline V lookup: CDR1 ENHRY, CDR2 SYGVKD. The CDR3 is CAISESTGAAEKLFF. As DNA, the CDR3 is TGTGCCATCAGCGAATCGACAGGGGCAGCTGAAAAACTGTTTTTT.

The sample holds a few counts of this clonotype. The chain joins TRBV7-2 to TRBJ1-2; the match to TRBD1 covers 7 bases. V shed 1 base, J shed 5 bases, and the junction held 4 bases outside the gene matches. The germline gives CDR1 SGHTA, CDR2 FQGNSA. The CDR3 totals 14 residues. Here the CDR3 DNA reads TGTGCCAGCAGCTTAGGCAGGGGGGGATATGGCTACACCTTC. This encodes CASSLGRGGYGYTF.

This clonotype has a handful of counts. The rearrangement joins TRBV9 to TRBJ2-2, with D uncertain. The V gene's germline CDR1 is SGDLS and CDR2 YYNGEE. V shed 6 bases and J shed 5 bases, with 20 bases lying between them. The CDR3 length is 16 residues. The CDR3 loop is CASTPRLHVSTGELFF. The DNA of the CDR3 is TGTGCCAGCACCCCCCGACTGCACGTATCAACCGGGGAGCTGTTTTTT.

The sample holds a few counts of this clonotype. The rearrangement links TRBV6-2 or TRBV6-3 to TRBJ2-1; D possibly corresponds to TRBD1 (6 bases). This CDR3 has 15 residues. Germline V lookup: CDR1 MNHEY, CDR2 SVGEGT. Trimming stripped 3 bases from V and 5 bases from J, with 14 bases between. CDR3 region: CASSYGDTENNEQFF. In DNA form, the CDR3 reads TGTGCCAGCAGTTATGGGGACACCGAGAACAATGAGCAGTTCTTC.

This clonotype has only a few counts. The chain uses TRBV20-1 and TRBJ1-5; D not certain. Trimming removed 7 bases from V and 6 bases from J, with 16 bases in between. Germline V gives CDR1 DFQATT, CDR2 SNEGSKA (reference sequence). The CDR3 is 13 residues long. The CDR3 DNA reads as TGCAGTGTCTTGTCTGTTCTCGGTCAGCCCCAGCATTTT. Amino acid sequence: CSVLSVLGQPQHF.

This clonotype was detected only a few times. V usage is TRBV20-1 and J usage is TRBJ2-4; 10 positions agree with TRBD1. The CDR3 sequence is 13 residues long. V lost 4 bases, J lost 7 bases, and 4 bases stayed unmatched. CDR1 is DFQATT and CDR2 is SNEGSKA in the germline V gene (reference sequence). The CDR3 DNA is TGCAGTGCTAAAGGGACAGGGGTGAACATTCAGTACTTC. It is translated as CSAKGTGVNIQYF.

V and J are TRBV4-1 and TRBJ2-3; tentatively, D is TRBD1 or TRBD2 (7 bases each). Germline V gene data show CDR1 as MGHRA and CDR2 as YSYEKL. The CDR3 is made up of 19 amino acids. Between the trimmed V and J ends, which lost 1 base and 0 bases, there was a span of 20 bases. CDR3 protein: CASSQAPGGGYTSTDTQYF. The DNA of the CDR3 is TGCGCCAGCAGCCAAGCCCCAGGGGGGGGGTATACTAGCACAGATACGCAGTATTTT.

V is TRBV4-1 and J is TRBJ2-3; 11 nucleotides agree with TRBD2. Per the germline V gene, CDR1 is MGHRA and CDR2 is YSYEKL. The CDR3 has 17 residues. Trimming took 0 bases from V and 5 from J; bases not matched to a gene: 7. CDR3 residues: CASSQDRVAGGLDTQYF. In nucleotides, the CDR3 is TGCGCCAGCAGCCAAGATCGGGTAGCGGGGGGGCTAGATACGCAGTATTTT.

This clonotype was counted ten times or more. V gene TRBV6-1 combines with J gene TRBJ2-5; 8 nucleotides line up with TRBD2. The CDR3 runs to 13 residues. CDR1 MNHNS and CDR2 SASEGT come from the germline V gene. Unmatched junction bases numbered 6, after V lost 7 bases and J lost 5 bases. In DNA, the CDR3 is TGTGCCAGCAACCCCGCGGGGGGCGAGACCCAGTACTTC. Encoded protein: CASNPAGGETQYF.

This clonotype was seen a handful of times. The V and J genes are TRBV5-6 and TRBJ1-1; a weak D match, TRBD1 (6 bases). From germline, CDR1 is SGHDT and CDR2 YYEEEE. Trimming removed 1 base at V and 0 bases at J, with 19 bases between. CDR3 length: 18 amino acids. CDR3 sequence (DNA): TGTGCCAGCAGCTTGAAAGGGAGGATGACAGGCCTGAACACTGAAGCTTTCTTT. This codes for CASSLKGRMTGLNTEAFF.

The chain joins TRBV6-4 to TRBJ2-1; D not certain. Trimming removed 2 bases at V and 0 bases at J, with 8 bases between. The CDR3 has 15 residues. CDR1 and CDR2 (germline): MRHNA, SNTAGT. The CDR3 region is CASSDGLSSYNEQFF. In nucleotides, the CDR3 is TGTGCCAGCAGTGACGGGCTTAGCTCCTACAATGAGCAGTTCTTC.

The chain combines TRBV5-5 with TRBJ2-3; D perhaps matches TRBD1 (6 bases). Looked up from germline, CDR1 is SGHKS and CDR2 is YYEKEE (reference sequence). This CDR3 is 14 amino acids long. V was pared by 4 bases and J by 6 bases, with 15 bases between. CDR3 in DNA: TGTGCCAGCAGCCCTGGGACATCCGAGGATACGCAGTATTTT. This codes for CASSPGTSEDTQYF.